These 24 T cell receptor beta chains came from one sample sequenced in a study of blood T cell repertoires in COVID-19. Here immunoSEQ multiplex PCR was the method, and the copy in TCRdb shows in-frame clones only, minus some. This table holds a few hundred thousand clones, 75% to 95% found once. The sequencing sample was made of peripheral blood. The receptor source for this set is a person aged 18 to 35 with COVID-19, enrolled during active disease.

J is TRBJ1-1 and V is TRBV4-1, with 7 bases that match TRBD1. CDR1 and CDR2 (germline): MGHRA, YSYEKL. There are 16 residues in the CDR3. V trimming: 1 base; J trimming: 0 bases; junction bases outside the gene matches: 5. CDR3 loop: CASSQGRDSVNTEAFF. The CDR3 DNA is TGCGCCAGCAGCCAAGGAAGGGACAGTGTGAACACTGAAGCTTTCTTT.

The chain recombines TRBV4-3 with TRBJ2-7; D is unresolved. The CDR3 loop spans 14 amino acids. Germline V lookup: CDR1 LGHNA, CDR2 YSLEER. The V and J ends lost 1 base and 5 bases respectively, with 12 bases between them. CDR3 bases: TGCGCCAGCAGCCAAGCCCTCGGTGGGCACGAGCAGTACTTC. Translation gives CASSQALGGHEQYF.

The chain uses TRBV7-9 and TRBJ2-5; 7 nucleotides align to TRBD1. CDR1 is SEHNR, CDR2 FQNEAQ, per germline (reference sequence). The CDR3 loop spans 15 amino acids. Germline trimming cut 5 bases from V and 2 bases from J; bases unmatched to any gene: 8. The CDR3 loop is CASSPQGTGQETQYF. In nucleotides, the CDR3 is TGTGCCAGCAGCCCACAGGGGACCGGACAAGAGACCCAGTACTTC. Full variable domain (missing parts from reference TRBV7-9 and TRBJ2-5): DTGVSQNPRHKITKRGQNVTFRCDPISEHNRLYWYRQTLGQGPEFLTYFQNEAQLEKSRLLSDRFSAERPKGSFSTLEIQRTEQGDSAMYLCASSPQGTGQETQYFGPGTRLLVL.

The chain joins TRBV3-1 (or the pseudogene TRBV3-2) to TRBJ2-3; 7 bases map to TRBD2. The CDR3 spans 16 residues. Unmatched junction bases numbered 10, after V lost 1 base and J lost 6 bases. The germline CDR1 and CDR2 sequences are LGHDT and YNNKEL (reference sequence). In nucleotides, the CDR3 is TGTGCCAGCAGCCAAGGGATCATCGGCGGGAGTGATACGCAGTATTTT. It specifies CASSQGIIGGSDTQYF.

The rearrangement uses TRBV19 and TRBJ2-3; 7 bases are a match to TRBD2. The CDR3 totals 14 residues. Germline-derived CDR1 and CDR2 are LNHDA and SQIVND (reference sequence). With 1 base clipped from V and 4 bases from J, the junction kept 2 bases outside the gene matches. The CDR3 DNA is TGTGCCAGTAGTATAGGGGGAGGGCCAGATACGCAGTATTTT. Residues: CASSIGGGPDTQYF.

The chain joins TRBV2 to TRBJ2-2; TRBD1 matches at 8 bases. The junction had 12 bases not matched to a gene; V was cut back by 10 bases and J by 5 bases. The germline CDR1 and CDR2 sequences are SNHLY and FYNNEI. This CDR3 contains 15 residues. The CDR3 sequence is CAIKSGTGGTGELFF. The CDR3 DNA is TGTGCCATCAAATCCGGGACAGGCGGAACCGGGGAGCTGTTTTTT.

The V and J genes are TRBV29-1 and TRBJ2-2; 7 bases are shared with TRBD1. After removal of 4 bases from V and 3 bases from J, the junction contained 14 bases not matched to a gene. CDR3 length equals 17 residues. Germline lookup yields CDR1 SQVTM and CDR2 ANQGSEA. The CDR3 is CSVVGGSFVGDTGELFF. The CDR3 DNA is TGCAGCGTTGTAGGGGGCTCTTTTGTAGGGGACACCGGGGAGCTGTTTTTT.

In DNA, the CDR3 is TGTGCCAGCAGCAAATTTAAGCGGGAGGTTTTACAAGAGACCCAGTACTTC. This translates into CASSKFKREVLQETQYF. The chain employs TRBV21-1 and TRBJ2-5; TRBD2 is the table's D call, not checked against the DNA. TRBV21-1 is listed as a pseudogene. This CDR3 contains 17 residues.

This chain connects TRBV15 to TRBJ2-3, with D hard to call. CDR1 is LNHNV, CDR2 YYDKDF, per germline (reference sequence). V lost 0 bases and J 2 bases, leaving 12 bases between the germline ends. This CDR3 comprises 16 residues. CDR3 sequence (DNA): TGTGCCACCAGCAGAGAGACGCTAGGAGTCACAGATACGCAGTATTTT. This codes for CATSRETLGVTDTQYF.

The CDR3 DNA reads as TGTGCCAGCAGCACCGCACAGGCCTCCTCCTACAATGAGCAGTTCTTC. Amino acid sequence: CASSTAQASSYNEQFF. The chain uses TRBV7-9 and TRBJ2-1, with D possibly matching TRBD1 (5 bases). Per germline, CDR1 SEHNR and CDR2 FQNEAQ (reference sequence). Trimming left V 5 bases short and J 0 bases short, with 14 bases between. The CDR3 contains 16 residues.

This chain connects TRBV29-1 to TRBJ1-1; 9 nucleotides match TRBD1. This CDR3 is built from 12 residues. V lost 4 bases and J lost 5; bases outside the gene matches: 2. CDR1 SQVTM and CDR2 ANQGSEA come from the germline V gene. CDR3 in amino acids: CSVVGQGTEAFF. In nucleotides, the CDR3 is TGCAGCGTTGTCGGACAGGGGACTGAAGCTTTCTTT.

The J gene is TRBJ2-1, the V gene TRBV25-1; 13 bases are shared with TRBD2. The CDR3 totals 15 residues. With 5 bases clipped from V and 9 bases from J, the junction kept 7 bases outside the gene matches. Looked up from germline, CDR1 is MGHDK and CDR2 is SYGVNS. CDR3 amino acids: CASSSTSGRLLEQFF. The CDR3 coding sequence is TGTGCCAGCAGTTCGACTAGCGGGAGGCTACTTGAGCAGTTCTTC.

The J gene is TRBJ2-1, the V gene TRBV5-6, with D possibly matching TRBD1 (5 bases). The V end lost 2 bases, the J end lost 7 bases, and 13 bases lay between the germline ends. In germline, CDR1 is SGHDT, CDR2 YYEEEE. The CDR3 length is 14 residues. The CDR3 sequence is CASSLLTASNEQFF. As DNA, the CDR3 is TGTGCCAGCAGCTTATTGACAGCGAGTAATGAGCAGTTCTTC.

This chain uses TRBV6-5 with TRBJ1-1; 8 positions agree with TRBD1. V was clipped by 4 bases and J by 4 bases; unmatched bases: 5. There are 14 residues in the CDR3. Germline V gene lookup returns CDR1 MNHEY and CDR2 SVGAGI. CDR3 sequence (DNA): TGTGCCAGCAGTTGGGGCAGGGGGCCCACTGAAGCTTTCTTT. Protein product: CASSWGRGPTEAFF.

This sequence joins TRBV7-2 and TRBJ2-1, with TRBD1 matching over 7 bases. The CDR3 covers 14 residues. Germline loops: CDR1 SGHTA, CDR2 FQGNSA. V was clipped by 2 bases and J by 2 bases; unmatched bases: 0. This CDR3 is CASSLRGPYNEQFF. In DNA form, the CDR3 reads TGTGCCAGCAGCTTAAGGGGGCCCTACAATGAGCAGTTCTTC.

V gene TRBV5-1 combines with J gene TRBJ2-7, with 8 bases fitting TRBD1. Germline V gives CDR1 SGHRS, CDR2 YFSETQ. This CDR3 contains 13 residues. J lost 5 bases, V lost 4 bases, and 5 bases had no gene match. The CDR3 sequence: CASSPGQGHEQYF. The CDR3, as DNA: TGCGCCAGCAGCCCCGGACAGGGCCACGAGCAGTACTTC.

This sequence joins TRBV14 and TRBJ1-1; D perhaps matches TRBD1 (5 bases). Germline CDR1 and CDR2: SGHDN and FVKESK. The CDR3 contains 14 residues. The V gene lost 3 bases and the J gene lost 8 bases, with 16 bases spanning the gap. The CDR3 protein is CASSHTSGTGEAFF. The CDR3 bases are TGTGCCAGCAGCCATACTTCCGGGACTGGGGAAGCTTTCTTT. The full variable domain, completed using reference TRBV14 and TRBJ1-1, is EAGVTQFPSHSVIEKGQTVTLRCDPISGHDNLYWYRRVMGKEIKFLLHFVKESKQDESGMPNNRFLAERTGGTYSTLKVQPAELEDSGVYFCASSHTSGTGEAFFGQGTRLTVV.

V and J are TRBV7-9 and TRBJ1-4, with D unclear. The length of the CDR3 is 12 residues. Trimming left V 5 bases short and J 4 bases short, with 5 bases between. Per the germline V gene, CDR1 is SEHNR and CDR2 is FQNEAQ (reference sequence). The CDR3 here is CASSPNNEKLFF. The DNA for the CDR3 is TGTGCCAGCAGCCCAAATAATGAAAAACTGTTTTTT.

This chain uses TRBV6-5 with TRBJ1-3; tentative D call: TRBD1 (5 bases). CDR1 and CDR2 (germline): MNHEY, SVGAGI. CDR3 length equals 14 residues. Trimming left V 6 bases short and J 2 bases short, with 11 bases between. The CDR3 spells CASSAARAGNTIYF. The CDR3 DNA follows: TGTGCCAGCAGCGCAGCCAGGGCTGGAAACACCATATATTTT.

The chain uses TRBV6-5 and TRBJ2-7, with 8 bases lining up with TRBD2. Trimming at V came to 2 bases and at J to 1 base, leaving 7 bases not matched to a gene. Germline CDR1 and CDR2: MNHEY and SVGAGI. The CDR3 runs 16 residues. The CDR3 sequence: CASSYMGLGGSYEQYF. The CDR3, as DNA: TGTGCCAGCAGTTACATGGGACTAGGTGGATCCTACGAGCAGTACTTC.

The gene calls are TRBV7-8 and TRBJ2-2; tentatively, D is TRBD2 (5 bases). Trimming left V 5 bases short and J 7 bases short, with 17 bases between. Germline V gene sequence: CDR1 SGHVS, CDR2 FQNEAQ. CDR3 size: 15 residues. CDR3 DNA: TGTGCCAGCAGCATCCCGGGATCGACGGACGGGGAGCTGTTTTTT. This encodes CASSIPGSTDGELFF.

The rearrangement joins TRBV4-3 to TRBJ1-2; D is uncertain. The CDR3 has 15 residues. Trimming shortened V by 4 bases and J by 3 bases, and 15 bases separated the two germline ends. Germline V gives CDR1 LGHNA, CDR2 YSLEER. The DNA for the CDR3 is TGCGCCAGCAGCCCAGACCCATCAGGCCACTATGGCTACACCTTC. It yields the protein CASSPDPSGHYGYTF.

For the CDR3, the DNA is TGTGCCAGCAGCGTAGGGGGCGGGAGGGCCACAGATACGCAGTATTTT. Its translation: CASSVGGGRATDTQYF. This chain joins TRBV9 and TRBJ2-3; 9 positions match TRBD2. Germline values: CDR1 SGDLS, CDR2 YYNGEE. The CDR3 length is 16 residues. The V gene end was trimmed by 0 bases and the J gene end by 2 bases; junction bases not matched to a gene: 4. The full variable domain, its missing parts supplied by reference TRBV9 and TRBJ2-3, is DSGVTQTPKHLITATGQRVTLRCSPRSGDLSVYWYQQSLDQGLQFLIQYYNGEERAKGNILERFSAQQFPDLHSELNLSSLELGDSALYFCASSVGGGRATDTQYFGPGTRLTVL.

The chain links TRBV18 to TRBJ1-3; maybe TRBD1 (6 bases). Germline CDR1 and CDR2: KGHSH and LQKENI. The CDR3 has 17 amino acids. Trimming took 8 bases from V and 0 from J, leaving 20 bases between them. The CDR3 here is CASQLSGQLISGNTIYF. For the CDR3, the DNA is TGTGCCAGCCAGCTTTCGGGACAATTGATCTCTGGAAACACCATATATTTT.